One and the same sample provided the 24 T cell receptor beta chains below, sequenced in a study of cytomegalovirus exposure and HLA in healthy donors. In the PCR, 60 Vbeta and 13 Jbeta primers were used. Sequencing was performed with immunoSEQ multiplex PCR; in TCRdb, only in-frame clones are kept and a portion is missing. The sample shows approximately 170,000 clones, roughly 79% of them seen only once. The sample comprised PBMCs. The receptors come from a woman aged 25 to 39 in good health and CMV-seropositive.

This chain uses TRBV5-1 with TRBJ1-4, with D perhaps TRBD1 (6 bases). CDR3 length: 16 residues. Looked up from germline, CDR1 is SGHRS and CDR2 is YFSETQ. V dropped 4 bases and J dropped 6 bases, with 19 bases sitting between them. The CDR3 nucleotides are TGCGCCAGCAGCGCATTAGCGGGGCAGGGGTATGAAAAACTGTTTTTT. Encoded protein: CASSALAGQGYEKLFF.

CDR3 loop: CASSPVADTSTDTQYF. The CDR3 nucleotides read TGTGCCAGCAGCCCCGTGGCGGACACTAGCACAGATACGCAGTATTTT. The rearrangement joins TRBV5-4 to TRBJ2-3; D perhaps matches TRBD1 (5 bases). The CDR3 runs to 16 residues. V was shortened by 4 bases and J by 0 bases, with 15 bases between the two germline ends. Germline values: CDR1 SGHNT, CDR2 YYREEE (reference sequence). The variable domain in full, completed from reference TRBV5-4 and TRBJ2-3, reads ETGVTQSPTHLIKTRGQQVTLRCSSQSGHNTVSWYQQALGQGPQFIFQYYREEENGRGNFPPRFSGLQFPNYSSELNVNALELDDSALYLCASSPVADTSTDTQYFGPGTRLTVL.

The gene calls are TRBV6-1 and TRBJ2-7; D possibly corresponds to TRBD2 (6 bases). The CDR3 extends over 16 amino acids. Trimming cost V 4 bases and J 3 bases, with 19 bases left between them. The germline CDR1 and CDR2 sequences are MNHNS and SASEGT. CDR3 in DNA: TGTGCCAGCAGTGCCGCGACGGGAGAGGACAACTACGAGCAGTACTTC. Residues: CASSAATGEDNYEQYF.

This clone was counted once. The V and J genes are TRBV9 and TRBJ2-2; possible D gene TRBD2, 5 bases. This CDR3 has 15 amino acids. Germline CDR1 and CDR2: SGDLS and YYNGEE. Trimming took 0 bases from V and 3 from J, leaving 9 bases between them. CDR3 coding DNA: TGTGCCAGCAGCGTAGAGGAGGATTACACCGGGGAGCTGTTTTTT. As protein: CASSVEEDYTGELFF.

The chain combines TRBV10-3 with TRBJ2-3; TRBD1 aligns across 9 bases. This CDR3 contains 14 residues. The trim removed 6 bases at V and 4 bases at J, leaving 5 bases unmatched. Germline V gives CDR1 ENHRY, CDR2 SYGVKD. CDR3 protein: CAIRPGQGADTQYF. DNA for the CDR3: TGTGCCATCAGACCGGGACAGGGAGCAGATACGCAGTATTTT.

J is TRBJ1-6 and V is TRBV15; weak D call: TRBD1 (5 bases). V was trimmed by 0 bases and J by 10 bases, leaving 13 bases between them. Germline CDR1 is LNHNV and CDR2 is YYDKDF (reference sequence). This CDR3 contains 15 residues. In DNA, the CDR3 is TGTGCCACCAGCAGAGATCAGGGCACCGGATCACCCCTCCACTTT. Its protein product is CATSRDQGTGSPLHF.

J is TRBJ2-2 and V is TRBV9; the D gene is possibly TRBD2 (5 bases). Trimming cost V 2 bases and J 0 bases, with 11 bases left between them. The CDR3 loop spans 16 amino acids. The germline V gene has CDR1 SGDLS and CDR2 YYNGEE. The CDR3 nucleotides are TGTGCCAGCAGCGTTTTTCAAGCGGCGAACACCGGGGAGCTGTTTTTT. Its protein is CASSVFQAANTGELFF.

The V call is TRBV9, the J call TRBJ1-5; 10 nucleotides match TRBD1. Trimming removed 8 bases from V and 6 bases from J; junction bases left unmatched: 17. Germline V gives CDR1 SGDLS, CDR2 YYNGEE. This CDR3 region has 17 residues. CDR3: CASTTDGTGAWGQPQHF. CDR3 nucleotide sequence: TGTGCCAGTACTACGGACGGGACAGGGGCATGGGGTCAGCCCCAGCATTTT.

The V call is TRBV7-9, the J call TRBJ2-7, with 9 nucleotides matching TRBD1. The germline V gene encodes CDR1 SEHNR and CDR2 FQNEAQ (reference sequence). There are 16 residues in the CDR3. Trimming removed 4 bases from V and 5 bases from J; junction bases left unmatched: 12. CDR3 in DNA: TGTGCCAGCAGCTCCGACCCGGGACAGGGTAAAGACGAGCAGTACTTC. Translating gives CASSSDPGQGKDEQYF.

The rearrangement links TRBV9 to TRBJ1-1; 7 nucleotides agree with TRBD1. J lost 3 bases, V lost 2 bases, and 7 bases had no gene match. The CDR3 totals 15 residues. Germline V gene data show CDR1 as SGDLS and CDR2 as YYNGEE. For the CDR3, the DNA is TGTGCCAGCAGCGTTAAAACAGGGGTGGACACTGAAGCTTTCTTT. Protein product: CASSVKTGVDTEAFF.

This clone was counted only a few times. This chain uses TRBV6-1 with TRBJ2-7; 7 positions match TRBD2. The CDR3 sequence is 14 residues long. V trimming: 6 bases; J trimming: 6 bases; junction bases outside the gene matches: 11. CDR1 and CDR2 (germline): MNHNS, SASEGT. The CDR3, as DNA: TGTGCCAGCAGCCCCGTGGGAGGGAGGGGCGAGCAGTACTTC. Translation: CASSPVGGRGEQYF.

The gene calls are TRBV7-9 and TRBJ2-3; 15 positions match TRBD2. The CDR3 is 19 residues long. With V trimmed by 5 bases and J by 3 bases, 12 bases remained unmatched. In germline, CDR1 is SEHNR, CDR2 FQNEAQ (reference sequence). CDR3 sequence (DNA): TGTGCCAGCAGCCTTCTCTTTGGGACTAGCGGGGGGCCTACAGATACGCAGTATTTT. This encodes CASSLLFGTSGGPTDTQYF.

The V and J genes are TRBV11-2 and TRBJ2-3; D gene unclear. Germline-derived CDR1 and CDR2 are SGHAT and FQNNGV. This CDR3 is 16 amino acids long. Trimming shortened V by 5 bases and J by 4 bases, and 19 bases separated the two germline ends. The CDR3 reads CASSPTSTLQSDTQYF. CDR3 DNA sequence: TGTGCCAGCAGCCCTACATCGACCCTACAGTCAGATACGCAGTATTTT.

The chain joins TRBV5-1 to TRBJ1-1, with TRBD1 matching over 8 bases. The CDR3 runs to 15 residues. V dropped 4 bases and J dropped 8; count of bases not matched to a gene: 13. Germline CDR1 SGHRS, CDR2 YFSETQ. Here the CDR3 reads CASSPEGGQGREAFF. The CDR3 DNA follows: TGCGCCAGCAGCCCAGAGGGCGGACAGGGCAGAGAAGCTTTCTTT.

The chain recombines TRBV6-5 with TRBJ1-2; 8 bases match TRBD1. CDR3 size: 14 residues. V lost 5 bases to trimming and J lost 6 bases; unmatched junction nucleotides: 8. CDR1 MNHEY and CDR2 SVGAGI come from the germline V gene. DNA of the CDR3: TGTGCCAGCAGTGACAACAGGGGGGTCGATGGCTACACCTTC. It is translated as CASSDNRGVDGYTF.

This sequence joins TRBV19 and TRBJ2-4; TRBD1 aligns across 7 bases. This CDR3 region has 16 residues. With 2 bases clipped from V and 8 bases from J, the junction kept 12 bases outside the gene matches. Germline CDR1 is LNHDA and CDR2 is SQIVND (reference sequence). The CDR3 bases are TGTGCCAGTAGTATAACTCTGACAGGGCCTCAGGACATTCAGTACTTC. It is translated as CASSITLTGPQDIQYF. Filled out from reference TRBV19 and TRBJ2-4, the complete variable domain reads DGGITQSPKYLFRKEGQNVTLSCEQNLNHDAMYWYRQDPGQGLRLIYYSQIVNDFQKGDIAEGYSVSREKKESFPLTVTSAQKNPTAFYLCASSITLTGPQDIQYFGAGTRLSVL.

The chain is built from TRBV5-1 and TRBJ2-1, with 8 positions matching TRBD2. The CDR3 is 16 residues long. V lost 4 bases and J lost 6; bases outside the gene matches: 12. CDR1 SGHRS and CDR2 YFSETQ come from the germline V gene. The CDR3 sequence: CASSLGSGGPFNEQFF. As DNA, the CDR3 is TGCGCCAGCAGCCTTGGCTCGGGGGGGCCTTTCAATGAGCAGTTCTTC.

The chain recombines TRBV30 with TRBJ1-2; D is perhaps TRBD1 (6 bases). Per the germline V gene, CDR1 is GTSNPN and CDR2 is SVGIG (reference sequence). The V and J ends lost 0 bases and 8 bases respectively, with 16 bases between them. The CDR3 sequence is 14 residues long. In nucleotides, the CDR3 is TGTGCCTGGAGTGTCCTAGAGGACAGAGCCGGCTACACCTTC. Protein product: CAWSVLEDRAGYTF.

This chain connects TRBV9 to TRBJ2-7; the match to TRBD2 covers 8 bases. Germline lookup yields CDR1 SGDLS and CDR2 YYNGEE. The V gene end was trimmed by 3 bases and the J gene end by 7 bases; junction bases not matched to a gene: 9. There are 14 residues in the CDR3. DNA for the CDR3: TGTGCCAGCAGCGACCGTCCAACGGGGGGGGAGCAGTACTTC. The encoded protein is CASSDRPTGGEQYF.

The chain joins TRBV5-1 to TRBJ1-2; 7 bases align to TRBD1. Germline V gene sequence: CDR1 SGHRS, CDR2 YFSETQ. With V trimmed by 3 bases and J by 2 bases, 16 bases remained unmatched. The CDR3 sequence is 18 residues long. The CDR3 DNA follows: TGCGCCAGCAGCTCGAGTCGGCCGATAGAGGACAGGAACTATGGCTACACCTTC. This encodes CASSSSRPIEDRNYGYTF.

The chain uses TRBV9 and TRBJ1-2; the match to TRBD1 covers 7 bases. The CDR3 is made up of 13 amino acids. The trim removed 5 bases at V and 3 bases at J, leaving 4 bases unmatched. Germline values: CDR1 SGDLS, CDR2 YYNGEE. This CDR3 is CASSRQGDYGYTF. DNA of the CDR3: TGTGCCAGCAGTAGACAGGGTGACTATGGCTACACCTTC.

The genes are TRBV7-9 and TRBJ2-1; perhaps TRBD2 as D (5 bases). V dropped 2 bases and J dropped 2 bases, with 7 bases sitting between them. Germline CDR1 SEHNR, CDR2 FQNEAQ (reference sequence). This CDR3 has 14 amino acids. CDR3 bases: TGTGCCAGCAGCTTACTAGCAGCCTACAATGAGCAGTTCTTC. Translation gives CASSLLAAYNEQFF.

The chain couples TRBV4-3 to TRBJ2-7, with 8 bases fitting TRBD2. CDR1 LGHNA and CDR2 YSLEER come from the germline V gene. This CDR3 has 15 amino acids. The trim removed 2 bases at V and 0 bases at J, leaving 3 bases unmatched. CDR3 sequence: CASSQFGTSSYEQYF. CDR3 bases: TGCGCCAGCAGCCAATTCGGGACTAGCTCCTACGAGCAGTACTTC.

The chain employs TRBV5-4 and TRBJ1-3; the D gene is possibly TRBD1 (5 bases). The germline CDR1 and CDR2 sequences are SGHNT and YYREEE (reference sequence). The CDR3 extends over 14 amino acids. The germline V and J ends were trimmed by 1 base and 0 bases, with 5 bases remaining between them. The DNA for the CDR3 is TGTGCCAGCAGCTTGCAGGGCTCTGGAAACACCATATATTTT. It encodes CASSLQGSGNTIYF. Looking up the rest from reference TRBV5-4 and TRBJ1-3 gives the full variable domain: ETGVTQSPTHLIKTRGQQVTLRCSSQSGHNTVSWYQQALGQGPQFIFQYYREEENGRGNFPPRFSGLQFPNYSSELNVNALELDDSALYLCASSLQGSGNTIYFGEGSWLTVV.